These T cell receptor beta chains were read from a single sample in a study of T cell repertoires in cytomegalovirus infection. A single record per CDR3 protein comes from TCRdb applying MiXCR to the reads. The data hold 250,000 or so distinct CDR3 sequences, with 17% observed a single time. Sequencing input: CD8+ T cells from PBMCs. All receptors come from a human donor in good health (CMV status not recorded). Some clones in this sample may be carry-over from other donors' samples. Each CDR3 is given with its conserved first and last residue. A D gene is named only where the DNA matches it firmly. Not all rows give a size; the values are once, few, many and, for expanded clones, a class.

D gene | J gene | V gene | clone size | CDR3 protein | CDR3 DNA
TRBD2 | TRBJ2-3 | TRBV7-2 | many | CASRLPAAGLAGARTDTQYF | TGTGCCAGCAGACTCCCCGCGGCAGGACTAGCGGGGGCCCGCACAGATACGCAGTATTTT
. | TRBJ1-5 | TRBV6-1 | many | CASRTFGTEQPQHF | TGTGCCAGCAGGACTTTTGGGACGGAACAGCCCCAGCATTTT
. | TRBJ2-1 | TRBV11-2 | few | CASISADGGYNEQFF | TGTGCCAGCATCTCGGCGGACGGAGGCTACAATGAGCAGTTCTTC
TRBD1 | TRBJ1-1 | TRBV18 | many | CASSPTGQGNTEAFF | TGTGCCAGCTCACCGACGGGACAGGGAAACACTGAAGCTTTCTTT
. | TRBJ1-2 | TRBV7-2 | many | CASSLYQRTYGYTF | TGTGCCAGCAGCTTATATCAGCGAACCTATGGCTACACCTTC
TRBD1 | TRBJ2-1 | TRBV20-1 | many | CSARKTGEPYNEQFF | TGCAGTGCCCGGAAAACAGGGGAACCCTACAATGAGCAGTTCTTC
TRBD1 | TRBJ2-7 | TRBV20-1 | . | CSARGTGLYEQYF | TGCAGTGCTAGAGGGACAGGGCTCTACGAGCAGTACTTC
TRBD2 | TRBJ2-1 | TRBV19 | . | CASSRESGGAFHEQFF | TGTGCCAGTAGTAGGGAGAGCGGGGGGGCCTTCCATGAGCAGTTCTTC
. | TRBJ2-7 | TRBV5-4 | many | CASSLGRVEGQYEQYF | TGTGCCAGCAGCTTAGGCCGGGTGGAGGGTCAATACGAGCAGTACTTC
. | TRBJ1-1 | TRBV7-9 | . | CASSPPETGNTEAFF | TGTGCCAGCAGCCCCCCCGAGACAGGGAACACTGAAGCTTTCTTT
TRBD1 | TRBJ2-5 | TRBV6-2/TRBV6-3 | . | CASSYVIDRGQETQYF | TGTGCCAGCAGTTACGTCATAGACAGGGGCCAAGAGACCCAGTACTTC
TRBD1 | TRBJ1-4 | TRBV7-9 | few | CASSLGQGMTNEKLFF | TGTGCCAGCAGCCTCGGACAGGGCATGACTAATGAAAAACTGTTTTTT
. | TRBJ1-1 | TRBV6-6 | few | CASSFIRNPNTEAFF | TGTGCCAGCAGTTTTATAAGGAATCCGAACACTGAAGCTTTCTTT
. | TRBJ1-2 | TRBV29-1 | few | CSVFGGPRLYGYTF | TGCAGCGTTTTTGGCGGTCCTCGACTCTATGGCTACACCTTC
. | TRBJ1-1 | TRBV7-2 | many | CASSPNRVWTEAFF | TGTGCCAGCAGCCCAAACAGGGTATGGACTGAAGCTTTCTTT
. | TRBJ2-3 | TRBV6-2/TRBV6-3 | few | CASTFGLTQYF | TGTGCCAGCACCTTCGGACTCACGCAGTATTTT
. | TRBJ2-1 | TRBV25-1 | . | CASSDYPESGVLSPLQFF | TGTGCCAGCAGTGACTACCCGGAATCGGGTGTTTTAAGCCCTCTTCAGTTCTTC
TRBD1 | TRBJ1-1 | TRBV24-1 | . | CATSEGGGEAFF | TGTGCCACCAGTGAAGGGGGCGGTGAAGCTTTCTTT
TRBD2 | TRBJ2-7 | TRBV6-2/TRBV6-3 | few | CASNPGLAGRTYEQYF | TGTGCCAGCAACCCGGGACTAGCGGGACGTACTTACGAGCAGTACTTC
TRBD1 | TRBJ2-7 | TRBV4-1 | . | CASSLETGGTYEQYF | TGCGCCAGCAGCCTAGAGACAGGGGGAACCTACGAGCAGTACTTC
. | TRBJ1-1 | TRBV19 | . | CASSMGTLRTEAFF | TGTGCCAGTAGTATGGGGACTTTGAGGACTGAAGCTTTCTTT
. | TRBJ2-4 | TRBV5-6 | . | CASSLGTERNIQYF | TGTGCCAGCAGCTTGGGGACAGAGCGAAACATTCAGTACTTC
. | TRBJ2-2 | TRBV12-3/TRBV12-4 | once | CASSADGTRGTTELFF | TGTGCCAGCAGTGCAGACGGGACAAGGGGTACCACGGAACTGTTCTTT
. | TRBJ2-2 | TRBV5-6 | many | CASSLYTEGPTGELFF | TGTGCCAGCAGCTTGTATACCGAAGGGCCAACCGGGGAGCTGTTTTTT
. | TRBJ2-2 | TRBV6-2/TRBV6-3 | . | CASSRGELFF | TGTGCCAGCAGCCGCGGGGAGCTGTTTTTT
. | TRBJ2-5 | TRBV7-4 | . | CASSYWGEETQYF | TGTGCCAGCAGCTACTGGGGGGAAGAGACCCAGTACTTC
TRBD1 | TRBJ2-1 | TRBV7-2 | many | CASSLVSNRGAYNEQFF | TGTGCCAGCAGCTTAGTTTCGAACAGGGGGGCCTACAATGAGCAGTTCTTC
TRBD1 | TRBJ1-1 | TRBV5-1 | . | CASSRGQGLGGAGGTEAFF | TGCGCCAGCAGCAGAGGACAGGGTTTAGGCGGTGCGGGGGGCACTGAAGCTTTCTTT
TRBD2 | TRBJ2-7 | TRBV28 | few | CASSSLAGGAYLGSTYEQYF | TGTGCCAGCAGTTCACTAGCGGGGGGGGCCTACTTAGGTTCAACCTACGAGCAGTACTTC
. | TRBJ1-1 | TRBV20-1 | . | CSARDLPGMNTEAFF | TGCAGTGCTAGAGACTTACCAGGTATGAACACTGAAGCTTTCTTT
TRBD2 | TRBJ2-1 | TRBV6-2/TRBV6-3 | . | CASSGGTRKRSYNEQFF | TGTGCCAGCAGTGGGGGGACTAGGAAAAGGTCCTACAATGAGCAGTTCTTC
. | TRBJ2-3 | TRBV19 | . | CASSIEDNTQYF | TGTGCCAGTAGTATAGAAGACAATACGCAGTATTTT
. | TRBJ1-1 | TRBV12-3/TRBV12-4 | many | CASSGQRNTEAFF | TGTGCCAGCAGCGGACAGCGGAACACTGAAGCTTTCTTT
. | TRBJ2-7 | TRBV7-9 | many | CASSLASRSYEQYF | TGTGCCAGCAGCTTAGCCTCTAGGAGCTACGAGCAGTACTTC
. | TRBJ2-5 | TRBV7-2 | many | CASSWTDGRVETQYF | TGTGCCAGCAGCTGGACGGACGGTCGGGTAGAGACCCAGTACTTC
TRBD1 | TRBJ1-2 | TRBV7-8 | . | CASSSGQPTTF | TGTGCCAGCAGCTCGGGACAGCCGACGACCTTC
TRBD2 | TRBJ2-1 | TRBV28 | . | CASSLGSGGPRFYNEQFF | TGTGCCAGCAGTTTGGGTAGCGGGGGACCGCGGTTCTACAATGAGCAGTTCTTC
. | TRBJ2-1 | TRBV11-2 | . | CASSLAGPFYNEQFF | TGTGCCAGCAGCTTAGCAGGGCCCTTCTACAATGAGCAGTTCTTC
. | TRBJ2-2 | TRBV11-2 | few | CASTLLHRANTGELFF | TGTGCCAGCACCCTCCTACACAGGGCGAACACCGGGGAGCTGTTTTTT
TRBD1 | TRBJ2-5 | TRBV28 | . | CASSPSQGAGETQYF | TGTGCCAGCAGCCCATCCCAGGGGGCAGGAGAGACCCAGTACTTC
. | TRBJ2-2 | TRBV10-3 | few | CAITSGGNTGELFF | TGTGCCATCACGTCCGGGGGGAACACCGGGGAGCTGTTTTTT
TRBD1 | TRBJ2-5 | TRBV27 | . | CASSWQGAPETQYF | TGTGCCAGCAGTTGGCAGGGGGCCCCGGAGACCCAGTACTTC
. | TRBJ2-1 | TRBV10-3 | many | CAISAPEEGLTYNEQFF | TGTGCCATCAGTGCCCCTGAGGAGGGTCTAACCTACAATGAGCAGTTCTTC
TRBD1 | TRBJ1-1 | TRBV6-2/TRBV6-3 | few | CASSYGQGVEAFF | TGTGCCAGCAGTTACGGGCAGGGGGTTGAAGCTTTCTTT
. | TRBJ2-7 | TRBV28 | few | CASSSQVARYEQYF | TGTGCCAGCAGTTCGCAGGTCGCCCGCTACGAGCAGTACTTC
. | TRBJ2-7 | TRBV6-6 | few | CASSYETSAYEQYF | TGTGCCAGCAGTTACGAGACATCGGCCTACGAGCAGTACTTC
. | TRBJ2-7 | TRBV29-1 | . | CSALTGTLHEQYF | TGCAGCGCTCTTACCGGGACTCTCCACGAGCAGTACTTC